A single sample gave rise to the 21 T cell receptor beta chains below, sequenced in a study of cytomegalovirus exposure and HLA in healthy donors. 13 Jbeta primers and 60 Vbeta primers were used for the PCR. TCRdb's table, derived via immunoSEQ multiplex PCR, lists solely in-frame clones and lacks some. The table has 150,000 to 200,000 clones, roughly 78% seen once. Sequences were obtained from PBMCs. Every receptor here comes from a woman in her forties or fifties in good health and CMV-seropositive.

The gene calls are TRBV7-3 and TRBJ2-7; 9 bases are a match to TRBD1. V lost 5 bases to trimming and J lost 7 bases; unmatched junction nucleotides: 6. Germline CDR1 and CDR2: SGHTA and FQGTGA. The CDR3 has 13 amino acids. This CDR3 reads CASSLNDRGEQYF. The CDR3, as DNA: TGTGCCAGCAGCCTCAATGACAGGGGGGAGCAGTACTTC.

Comment on this clone: The junction departs from the called germline gene at one end, perhaps through a read error. The genes are TRBV7-9 and TRBJ1-3; D is possibly TRBD1 (6 bases). Germline V CDR1 and CDR2: SEHNR, FQNEAQ (reference sequence). There are 16 residues in the CDR3. CDR3 bases: TGTTCCAGCAGCCTCGGACAGCCTCACTCTGGAAACACCATATATTTT. Translating gives CSSSLGQPHSGNTIYF.

The J gene is TRBJ1-1, the V gene TRBV2, with D maybe TRBD1 (5 bases). CDR1 is SNHLY and CDR2 is FYNNEI in the germline V gene. This CDR3 is 16 amino acids long. V shed 8 bases and J shed 1 base, with 20 bases lying between them. The CDR3 region is CASGVQGGVTNTEAFF. In DNA form, the CDR3 reads TGTGCCAGCGGAGTCCAGGGTGGAGTAACGAACACTGAAGCTTTCTTT.

This clone was seen a single time. The junction departs from germline at one end; a sequencing error may be responsible. The gene calls are TRBV7-9 and TRBJ1-2; D not resolved. The germline V gene has CDR1 SEHNR and CDR2 FQNEAQ (reference sequence). The CDR3 is made up of 14 amino acids. The CDR3: CASSLANGDYSYTF. CDR3 DNA: TGTGCCAGCAGCTTAGCCAACGGAGACTATAGCTACACCTTC.

This clone has a handful of counts. The chain combines TRBV6-5 with TRBJ1-2; 8 bases agree with TRBD1. The germline CDR1 and CDR2 sequences are MNHEY and SVGAGI. The CDR3 length is 14 residues. V was clipped by 8 bases and J by 4 bases; unmatched bases: 9. The CDR3, as DNA: TGTGCCAGCCGAGCAGGGGGCAGGAGCTATGGCTACACCTTC. Amino acid sequence: CASRAGGRSYGYTF.

V is TRBV28 and J is TRBJ1-3; D not resolved. V gave up 4 bases and J gave up 3 bases, with 13 bases separating them. This CDR3 region has 15 residues. CDR1 MDHEN and CDR2 SYDVKM come from the germline V gene. This CDR3 reads CASSSRRGDGNTIYF. As DNA, the CDR3 is TGTGCCAGCAGTTCGAGGCGGGGTGATGGAAACACCATATATTTT.

V is TRBV9 and J is TRBJ2-3, with 11 bases identical to TRBD2. The junction had 6 bases not matched to a gene; V was cut back by 0 bases and J by 6 bases. Germline CDR1 and CDR2: SGDLS and YYNGEE. The CDR3 spans 16 residues. The CDR3, as DNA: TGTGCCAGCAGCGTAGATATAGCGGGAGGGACGGATACGCAGTATTTT. It codes for CASSVDIAGGTDTQYF.

V usage is TRBV5-1 and J usage is TRBJ2-1; D not resolved. Per the germline V gene, CDR1 is SGHRS and CDR2 is YFSETQ. With 1 base removed from V and 3 bases from J, the gap between germline ends came to 11 bases. This CDR3 is 15 amino acids long. The CDR3 loop is CASSLRPADYNEQFF. CDR3 coding DNA: TGCGCCAGCAGCTTGCGCCCCGCGGACTACAATGAGCAGTTCTTC.

V and J are TRBV6-5 and TRBJ1-5, with D tentatively TRBD1 (6 bases). CDR3 size: 16 residues. The germline V gene encodes CDR1 MNHEY and CDR2 SVGAGI. The V and J ends lost 2 bases and 1 base respectively, with 12 bases between them. The CDR3 nucleotides are TGTGCCAGCAGTTACACATGGACAGAGAGCAATCAGCCCCAGCATTTT. Its translation: CASSYTWTESNQPQHF.

V usage is TRBV6-4 and J usage is TRBJ1-5, with 7 bases fitting TRBD1. The CDR3 length is 17 residues. V was pared by 6 bases and J by 0 bases, with 11 bases of the junction left unmatched. The germline CDR1 and CDR2 sequences are MRHNA and SNTAGT. As DNA, the CDR3 is TGTGCCAGCAGAAGGGACAGTAAAGCTTATAGCAATCAGCCCCAGCATTTT. This sequence encodes CASRRDSKAYSNQPQHF.

The J gene is TRBJ2-5, the V gene TRBV5-8; D gene uncertain. Trimming removed 0 bases from V and 0 bases from J, with 9 bases in between. The CDR3 covers 15 residues. Germline values: CDR1 SGHTS, CDR2 YDEGEE. In DNA form, the CDR3 reads TGTGCCAGCAGCTTGGCCGGTCCGTACCAAGAGACCCAGTACTTC. This translates into CASSLAGPYQETQYF.

This clone was found a few times. The V and J genes are TRBV18 and TRBJ2-2; 9 bases match TRBD1. The ends lost 1 base at V and 1 base at J; junction bases unmatched: 1. Germline V gives CDR1 KGHSH, CDR2 LQKENI. This CDR3 has 16 residues. Here the CDR3 DNA reads TGTGCCAGCTCACCACTGGACAGGGGGAACACCGGGGAGCTGTTTTTT. This codes for CASSPLDRGNTGELFF.

As regards this clone: A junction boundary mismatches the germline segment, possibly from a read error. CDR3 residues: CSSSLEGGVAFF. CDR3 bases: TGTTCCAGCAGCTTAGAGGGGGGGGTGGCTTTCTTT. The V gene is TRBV7-9, the J gene TRBJ1-1, with a weak D call TRBD1 (6 bases). Looked up from germline, CDR1 is SEHNR and CDR2 is FQNEAQ (reference sequence). This CDR3 is built from 12 residues. Full variable domain (outside the CDR3, taken from reference TRBV7-9 and TRBJ1-1): DTGVSQNPRHKITKRGQNVTFRCDPISEHNRLYWYRQTLGQGPEFLTYFQNEAQLEKSRLLSDRFSAERPKGSFSTLEIQRTEQGDSAMYLCSSSLEGGVAFFGQGTRLTVV.

CDR3 coding DNA: TGTGCCAGCAGTTACACGTGGGCTAACTCATCACCCCTCCACTTT. This translates into CASSYTWANSSPLHF. The chain employs TRBV28 and TRBJ1-6; D is unresolved. Per germline, CDR1 MDHEN and CDR2 SYDVKM. The CDR3 runs 15 residues. Deletions cut 4 bases from V and 10 bases from J, with 17 bases between.

The rearrangement joins TRBV7-6 to TRBJ2-1; 7 bases match TRBD2. CDR3 length equals 15 residues. Germline CDR1 and CDR2: SGHVS and FNYEAQ. J lost 5 bases, V lost 5 bases, and 9 bases had no gene match. The CDR3 DNA is TGTGCCAGCAGCGTAAGACCCGGGACTAACAATGAGCAGTTCTTC. Encoded protein: CASSVRPGTNNEQFF. The whole variable domain, remainder taken from reference TRBV7-6 and TRBJ2-1, is GAGVSQSPRYKVTKRGQDVALRCDPISGHVSLYWYRQALGQGPEFLTYFNYEAQQDKSGLPNDRFSAERPEGSISTLTIQRTEQRDSAMYRCASSVRPGTNNEQFFGPGTRLTVL.

This clone was counted once. The chain combines TRBV19 with TRBJ2-2, with TRBD2 identical over 7 bases. With V trimmed by 0 bases and J by 3 bases, 4 bases remained unmatched. There are 16 residues in the CDR3. The germline V gene has CDR1 LNHDA and CDR2 SQIVND (reference sequence). The CDR3 here is CASSIDYRGDTGELFF. DNA for the CDR3: TGTGCCAGTAGTATAGATTACCGGGGGGACACCGGGGAGCTGTTTTTT. Full variable domain (remainder filled in from reference TRBV19 and TRBJ2-2): DGGITQSPKYLFRKEGQNVTLSCEQNLNHDAMYWYRQDPGQGLRLIYYSQIVNDFQKGDIAEGYSVSREKKESFPLTVTSAQKNPTAFYLCASSIDYRGDTGELFFGEGSRLTVL.

The V call is TRBV7-9, the J call TRBJ1-1, with 7 bases matching TRBD1. Germline V gives CDR1 SEHNR, CDR2 FQNEAQ (reference sequence). The length of the CDR3 is 17 residues. V was clipped by 5 bases and J by 0 bases; unmatched bases: 12. Written as DNA, the CDR3 is TGTGCCAGCAGCCCAGCCCGGGACAGCCTCATGAACACTGAAGCTTTCTTT. It codes for CASSPARDSLMNTEAFF.

The chain recombines TRBV7-9 with TRBJ1-1; possible D gene TRBD1, 6 bases. This CDR3 spans 15 amino acids. Germline V gives CDR1 SEHNR, CDR2 FQNEAQ (reference sequence). Between the trimmed V and J ends, which lost 4 bases and 1 base, there was a span of 13 bases. The CDR3 DNA reads as TGTGCCAGCAGCTCGAACAGGGAAGGGAACACTGAAGCTTTCTTT. It translates to CASSSNREGNTEAFF.

The V gene is TRBV10-3, the J gene TRBJ2-3; TRBD2 matches at 9 bases. The CDR3 contains 14 residues. Germline-derived CDR1 and CDR2 are ENHRY and SYGVKD. Trimming cost V 5 bases and J 3 bases; bases outside gene matches: 3. CDR3 nucleotides: TGTGCCATCAGTCACAGCGGGGGGACAGATACGCAGTATTTT. Protein: CAISHSGGTDTQYF.

Only one count was recorded for this clone. The rearrangement joins TRBV5-1 to TRBJ2-1; TRBD2 aligns across 7 bases. Germline CDR1 SGHRS, CDR2 YFSETQ. The CDR3 sequence is 14 residues long. V dropped 2 bases and J dropped 5; count of bases not matched to a gene: 4. This CDR3 is CASSLSLADNEQFF. The CDR3 DNA sequence: TGCGCCAGCAGCTTATCCCTAGCGGACAATGAGCAGTTCTTC.

In DNA, the CDR3 is TGTGCCAGCCGGCAGCTTGGAGGGAGAGGGAATGGCTACACCTTC. Amino acids: CASRQLGGRGNGYTF. This chain connects TRBV5-4 to TRBJ1-2, with D unclear. The CDR3 consists of 15 residues. V was shortened by 7 bases and J by 6 bases, with 22 bases between the two germline ends. Looked up from germline, CDR1 is SGHNT and CDR2 is YYREEE (reference sequence).